The 27 T cell receptor beta chains below were found in one sample sequenced in a study of response to subunit inactivated influenza vaccine listed by TCRdb under 2018. Libraries were built with RT-PCR. Sequenced using an Illumina HiSeq 2500. TCRdb handled the public reads itself, with Q25 trimming in fastp and clone calling in MiXCR, and kept productive beta chains. Under each unique CDR3 protein, matching rows form one entry showing the most common genes and DNA. This sample gives about 780,000 distinct CDR3 sequences in total; about 18% of them show up just once. Approximately 10% of the sample is in the top ten clones. The sample here was PBMCs from blood, taken roughly 5 days after vaccination. These receptors came from a man in his fifties or sixties who received an inactivated influenza vaccine. Donor details come from another sample of the same person, matched by shared clones.

This sequence joins TRBV7-9 and TRBJ2-5; D not certain. CDR1 SEHNR and CDR2 FQNEAQ come from the germline V gene (reference sequence). This CDR3 region has 13 residues. V lost 5 bases to trimming and J lost 5 bases, with 12 bases between them. For the CDR3, the DNA is TGTGCCAGCAGCCCCGTAGGAATGGAGACCCAGTACTTC. It translates to CASSPVGMETQYF.

The gene calls are TRBV4-1 and TRBJ1-4, with unresolved D. Germline CDR1 and CDR2: MGHRA and YSYEKL. Between the trimmed V and J ends, which lost 0 bases and 8 bases, there was a span of 7 bases. The CDR3 is 13 amino acids. The CDR3 nucleotides read TGCGCCAGCAGCCAAGATAGATCCGAAAAACTGTTTTTT. It encodes CASSQDRSEKLFF.

This clonotype was recorded many times. The gene calls are TRBV20-1 and TRBJ2-3, with a possible D match to TRBD2 (6 bases). From germline, CDR1 is DFQATT and CDR2 SNEGSKA (reference sequence). V gave up 0 bases and J gave up 1 base, with 8 bases separating them. The CDR3 sequence is 14 residues long. This CDR3 reads CSARDGGGTDTQYF. Written as DNA, the CDR3 is TGCAGTGCTAGAGATGGCGGGGGCACAGATACGCAGTATTTT.

The chain uses TRBV9 and TRBJ2-7, with a weak D call TRBD1 (6 bases). Trimming stripped 3 bases from V and 2 bases from J, with 12 bases between. The CDR3 is 14 amino acids. In germline, CDR1 is SGDLS, CDR2 YYNGEE. The CDR3 nucleotides are TGTGCCAGCAGCGCCGGACAGAAAACCTACGAGCAGTACTTC. Residues: CASSAGQKTYEQYF.

The table lists this clonotype with a few counts. The chain joins TRBV9 to TRBJ1-2; D gene uncertain. Germline V gene sequence: CDR1 SGDLS, CDR2 YYNGEE. Trimming took off 6 bases at V and 6 bases at J, with 15 bases between the two ends. The CDR3 length is 13 residues. The chain's CDR3 is CASTPGVKDGYTF. DNA for the CDR3: TGTGCCAGCACTCCCGGGGTGAAGGATGGCTACACCTTC.

A few counts support this clonotype. J is TRBJ2-2 and V is TRBV28; the match to TRBD2 covers 7 bases. This CDR3 has 17 amino acids. J was trimmed by 5 bases and V by 2 bases; bases with no gene match: 11. The germline CDR1 and CDR2 sequences are MDHEN and SYDVKM. The CDR3 nucleotides read TGTGCCAGCAGTTTAGAGCGGGGCCAGGGAAGGACCGGGGAGCTGTTTTTT. Translated, it gives CASSLERGQGRTGELFF.

The chain recombines TRBV10-3 with TRBJ2-7, with 10 positions matching TRBD1. Germline V gene data show CDR1 as ENHRY and CDR2 as SYGVKD. The CDR3 extends over 14 amino acids. Losses at the gene ends were 5 bases for V and 2 bases for J; bases not matched to a gene: 3. CDR3: CAISHGQGAYEQYF. The CDR3 nucleotides read TGTGCCATCAGTCACGGACAGGGGGCCTACGAGCAGTACTTC.

This sequence joins TRBV28 and TRBJ1-1; D unclear. V shed 3 bases and J shed 0 bases, with 11 bases lying between them. This CDR3 has 15 residues. Germline V CDR1 and CDR2: MDHEN, SYDVKM. The CDR3 reads CASSLRNLMNTEAFF. CDR3 in DNA: TGTGCCAGCAGTTTGCGGAATCTCATGAACACTGAAGCTTTCTTT.

The chain combines TRBV12-3 or TRBV12-4 with TRBJ2-7; D is perhaps TRBD1 (6 bases). The CDR3 length is 11 residues. V was pared by 5 bases and J by 8 bases, with 10 bases between. The CDR3 loop reads CASSIQGKQYF. The CDR3 DNA sequence: TGTGCCAGCAGTATACAGGGCAAGCAGTACTTC.

In this sample, this clonotype turned up many times. This chain connects TRBV16 to TRBJ2-7, with TRBD1 matching over 7 bases. The CDR3 loop spans 13 amino acids. Trimming took 0 bases from V and 6 from J; bases not matched to a gene: 2. The germline V gene encodes CDR1 KGHSY and CDR2 FQNENV. The CDR3: CASSQSAGGEQYF. The CDR3 coding sequence is TGTGCCAGCAGCCAATCAGCAGGGGGCGAGCAGTACTTC.

The V and J genes are TRBV9 and TRBJ2-7, with D perhaps TRBD2 (6 bases). The CDR3 has 16 residues. V lost 0 bases, J lost 2 bases, and 15 bases lay in between. Germline CDR1 is SGDLS and CDR2 is YYNGEE. CDR3 DNA sequence: TGTGCCAGCAGCGTAGAAGCCACACCGGGGGCCTACGAGCAGTACTTC. It specifies CASSVEATPGAYEQYF.

This clonotype came up a few times. The chain couples TRBV11-2 to TRBJ2-1, with 15 bases that match TRBD2. V was pared by 3 bases and J by 7 bases, with 10 bases of the junction left unmatched. The germline CDR1 and CDR2 sequences are SGHAT and FQNNGV. CDR3 length: 18 residues. The CDR3 protein is CASSFYGLAGGPKNEQFF. CDR3 DNA sequence: TGTGCCAGCAGCTTCTACGGACTAGCGGGGGGGCCAAAGAATGAGCAGTTCTTC. The whole variable domain, filled in from reference TRBV11-2 and TRBJ2-1, reads EAGVAQSPRYKIIEKRQSVAFWCNPISGHATLYWYQQILGQGPKLLIQFQNNGVVDDSQLPKDRFSAERLKGVDSTLKIQPAKLEDSAVYLCASSFYGLAGGPKNEQFFGPGTRLTVL.

There are a few counts of this clonotype. V is TRBV5-1 and J is TRBJ2-5, with D perhaps matching TRBD1 or TRBD2 (5 bases each). The V gene lost 1 base and the J gene lost 5 bases, with 15 bases spanning the gap. Germline V gene data show CDR1 as SGHRS and CDR2 as YFSETQ. This CDR3 contains 15 residues. CDR3 residues: CASSLSVGVGETQYF. DNA of the CDR3: TGCGCCAGCAGCTTGTCGGTGGGGGTCGGGGAGACCCAGTACTTC. Full variable domain (missing parts from reference TRBV5-1 and TRBJ2-5): KAGVTQTPRYLIKTRGQQVTLSCSPISGHRSVSWYQQTPGQGLQFLFEYFSETQRNKGNFPGRFSGRQFSNSRSEMNVSTLELGDSALYLCASSLSVGVGETQYFGPGTRLLVL.

This clonotype came up a few times. The J gene is TRBJ1-5, the V gene TRBV27; D unclear. CDR1 MNHEY and CDR2 SMNVEV come from the germline V gene (reference sequence). Between the trimmed V and J ends, which lost 3 bases and 6 bases, there was a span of 9 bases. This CDR3 has 13 amino acids. CDR3: CASSFGLGQPQHF. CDR3 bases: TGTGCCAGCAGTTTTGGGTTGGGTCAGCCCCAGCATTTT.

This clonotype was recorded a few times. The chain uses TRBV5-1 and TRBJ1-5; possibly TRBD1 for D (5 bases). The germline V and J ends were trimmed by 6 bases and 1 base, with 11 bases remaining between them. There are 14 residues in the CDR3. The germline gives CDR1 SGHRS, CDR2 YFSETQ. The CDR3 loop is CASKEGASNQPQHF. Here the CDR3 DNA reads TGCGCCAGCAAGGAAGGGGCGAGCAATCAGCCCCAGCATTTT. The full variable domain, completed using reference TRBV5-1 and TRBJ1-5, is KAGVTQTPRYLIKTRGQQVTLSCSPISGHRSVSWYQQTPGQGLQFLFEYFSETQRNKGNFPGRFSGRQFSNSRSEMNVSTLELGDSALYLCASKEGASNQPQHFGDGTRLSIL.

In its sample, this clonotype was seen a few times. CDR3 DNA: TGCAGTGCTAGCGCGGGGAGGGCCTACGAGCAGTACTTC. Protein sequence: CSASAGRAYEQYF. V gene TRBV20-1 combines with J gene TRBJ2-7, with TRBD2 matching 7 bases. Germline V gene data show CDR1 as DFQATT and CDR2 as SNEGSKA (reference sequence). The V and J ends lost 3 bases and 2 bases, in that order; junction bases with no gene match: 4. This CDR3 is 13 amino acids long.

This sequence joins TRBV7-2 and TRBJ2-7; TRBD2 matches at 10 bases. CDR3 length equals 15 residues. V was clipped by 6 bases and J by 2 bases; unmatched bases: 7. The germline V gene has CDR1 SGHTA and CDR2 FQGNSA. The CDR3 is CASSSSGRVTYEQYF. CDR3 nucleotide sequence: TGTGCCAGCAGTTCTAGCGGGAGAGTCACCTACGAGCAGTACTTC.

This clonotype was seen only a few times. The chain carries TRBV27 and TRBJ2-7; D tentatively reads TRBD1 or TRBD2 (5 bases each). Germline V gene data show CDR1 as MNHEY and CDR2 as SMNVEV (reference sequence). The CDR3 consists of 16 residues. The V and J ends lost 3 bases and 1 base respectively, with 16 bases between them. The CDR3 is CASSFSSGTLSYEQYF. The DNA for the CDR3 is TGTGCCAGCAGTTTCTCCTCCGGGACCCTTTCCTACGAGCAGTACTTC.

To note about this clonotype: One end of the junction is discordant with germline, which a read error may explain. This chain joins TRBV2 and TRBJ2-1; D tentatively reads TRBD1 or TRBD2 (5 bases each). CDR1 is SNHLY and CDR2 is FYNNEI in the germline V gene. This CDR3 is 15 amino acids long. The CDR3 bases are TGTGCCAGCGAGCCGGGACGCGTGTCCTACAATGTGCAGTTCTTC. The encoded protein is CASEPGRVSYNVQFF.

The table lists this clonotype with a few counts. Compared with germline, one end of the junction differs, possibly owing to a read error. The V and J genes are TRBV6-1 and TRBJ2-3; 9 bases line up with TRBD2. Germline CDR1 MNHNS, CDR2 SASEGT. The CDR3 has 11 amino acids. CDR3 residues: CASRTSGSSHF. The CDR3 region has the DNA TGTGCCAGCAGGACTAGCGGTTCCAGCCACTTT.

The V call is TRBV5-1, the J call TRBJ2-1; D possibly corresponds to TRBD1 (6 bases). CDR3 size: 16 residues. CDR1 and CDR2 from the germline V gene are SGHRS and YFSETQ. Trimming pared 0 bases from V and 0 bases from J, leaving 10 bases between. CDR3 sequence: CASSLDGQPSYNEQFF. CDR3 nucleotides: TGCGCCAGCAGCTTGGACGGACAGCCCTCCTACAATGAGCAGTTCTTC.

This clonotype came up a few times. This sequence joins TRBV12-3 or TRBV12-4 and TRBJ1-1; D gene ambiguous. This CDR3 spans 13 amino acids. V dropped 5 bases and J dropped 7 bases, with 14 bases sitting between them. The CDR3, as DNA: TGTGCCAGCAGTCTGGGAGGGATAAGTGAAGCTTTCTTT. Its translation is CASSLGGISEAFF.

The gene calls are TRBV11-2 and TRBJ2-5; D may be TRBD1 (6 bases). This CDR3 is 16 amino acids long. V gave up 1 base and J gave up 1 base, with 13 bases separating them. The germline V gene has CDR1 SGHAT and CDR2 FQNNGV. Written as DNA, the CDR3 is TGTGCCAGCAGCTTAGCCACAGGGAATGGCCAAGAGACCCAGTACTTC. Translated: CASSLATGNGQETQYF.

This clonotype was counted a few times. The V and J genes are TRBV24-1 and TRBJ2-7; 12 positions agree with TRBD1. The CDR3 loop spans 15 amino acids. Unmatched junction bases numbered 8, after V lost 9 bases and J lost 3 bases. CDR1 KGHDR and CDR2 SFDVKD come from the germline V gene. CDR3 amino acids: CATAPGTGGFYEQYF. CDR3 DNA sequence: TGTGCCACCGCCCCCGGGACAGGGGGCTTCTACGAGCAGTACTTC.

This clonotype has a handful of counts. The CDR3 nucleotides read TGTGCCAGCAGTAGTTCGATCTATAGCAATCAGCCCCAGCATTTT. This codes for CASSSSIYSNQPQHF. The chain combines TRBV12-3 or TRBV12-4 with TRBJ1-5; D gene unclear. Trimming removed 5 bases from V and 0 bases from J, with 11 bases in between. The CDR3 spans 15 residues.

The chain carries TRBV24-1 and TRBJ2-6; 7 bases map to TRBD1. Trimming at V came to 2 bases and at J to 4 bases, leaving 4 bases not matched to a gene. The CDR3 has 16 amino acids. CDR1 and CDR2 from the germline V gene are KGHDR and SFDVKD. CDR3 DNA: TGTGCCACCAGTGATTCGACAGGGTCCGGGGCCAACGTCCTGACTTTC. Its protein product is CATSDSTGSGANVLTF.

This clonotype has just a few counts. The chain is built from TRBV12-3 or TRBV12-4 and TRBJ2-7; D is perhaps TRBD2 (5 bases). With 3 bases removed from V and 0 bases from J, the gap between germline ends came to 12 bases. This CDR3 has 15 amino acids. CDR3 region: CASSFYGVSSYEQYF. In DNA, the CDR3 is TGTGCCAGCAGTTTCTACGGGGTAAGCTCCTACGAGCAGTACTTC.